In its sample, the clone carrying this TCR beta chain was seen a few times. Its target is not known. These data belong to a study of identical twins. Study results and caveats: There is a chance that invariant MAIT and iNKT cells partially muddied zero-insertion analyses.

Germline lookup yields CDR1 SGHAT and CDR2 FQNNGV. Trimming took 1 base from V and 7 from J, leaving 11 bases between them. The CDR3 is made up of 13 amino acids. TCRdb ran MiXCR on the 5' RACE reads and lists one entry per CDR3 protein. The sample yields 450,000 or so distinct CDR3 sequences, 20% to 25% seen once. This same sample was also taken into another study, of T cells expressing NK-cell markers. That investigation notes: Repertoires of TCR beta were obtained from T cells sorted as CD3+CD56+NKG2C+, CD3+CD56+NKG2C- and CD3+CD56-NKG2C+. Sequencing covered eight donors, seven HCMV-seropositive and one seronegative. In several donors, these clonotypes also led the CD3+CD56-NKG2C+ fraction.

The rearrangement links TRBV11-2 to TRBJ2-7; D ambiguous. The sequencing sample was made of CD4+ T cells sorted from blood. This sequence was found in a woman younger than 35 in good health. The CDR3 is CASSLVRAGEQYF. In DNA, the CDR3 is TGTGCCAGCAGCTTAGTAAGAGCTGGGGAGCAGTACTTC.